Listed below are T cell receptor beta chains from one sample, sequenced in a study of metastatic and nonmetastatic thyroid tumors. TCRdb re-analyzed the PCR reads using MiXCR. The data hold tens of thousands of clones, with 16% observed a single time. The sequenced sample consisted of blood. The receptors were gathered from a female donor with papillary thyroid cancer or a benign thyroid nodule (not recorded which). Some clones in this sample may be carry-over from other donors' samples. CDR3s leave out the opening cysteine and the closing phenylalanine or tryptophan. Each record gives: V gene, CDR3 protein.

>TRBV7-2
ASSPPGRTAQY
>TRBV7-7
ASSLGGNQETQY
>TRBV20-1
SARGIAVSTDTQY
>TRBV12-3/TRBV12-4
ASTWTAGQPQH
>TRBV20-1
SARGGSTNYEQY
>TRBV5-1
ASSLERGNSPLH
>TRBV6-2/TRBV6-3
ASSYQVAGGPEQY
>TRBV19
ASSPRQTTMNTEAF
>TRBV20-1
SAEVQGLAGGGEQF
>TRBV5-1
ASSPGRDYEQY
>TRBV28
ASSLRPVLAGVPYNEQF
>TRBV2
ASNLDRASEQF
>TRBV11-3
ASSLDLDGTEAF
>TRBV6-1
ASSELTGLDQPQH
>TRBV5-4
ASSLRQGATSYEQY
>TRBV6-1
ASSRDRVETQY
>TRBV6-1
TSSLGTGPLYEQY
>TRBV5-1
ASSFGGPTVDTQY
>TRBV6-2/TRBV6-3
ASTKSGGGAGANVVT
>TRBV6-4
ASSDYRGGGASNTDTQY